Given below is one T cell receptor (beta chain) in context. Original methodology: Scientists estimated how many nucleated cells there were by amplifying reference gene primers. The data were produced by immunoSEQ multiplex PCR, yet TCRdb's version contains in-frame clones alone and is incomplete. V and J calls and clone size are as listed in that table; D and trimming were resolved from the DNA. The table lists under 80,000 clones, around 83% of them singletons, with 5.5% to 7.5% in the top ten. There are 15 residues in the CDR3. The germline gives CDR1 LGHDT, CDR2 YNNKEL (reference sequence). V lost 6 bases, J lost 4 bases, and 18 bases lay in between. This record comes from a study of blood T cell repertoires in COVID-19. Across the study: PBMCs, B-cell-depleted T cells, or T cells were the source of the cDNA or gDNA that made up the material.

The rearrangement joins TRBV3-1 (or the pseudogene TRBV3-2) to TRBJ1-1; D unclear. This clonotype was sampled from a woman aged 55-70 years with acute or convalescent COVID-19. The sequencing input was peripheral blood. CDR3 sequence (DNA): TGTGCCAGCAGGTCCGGCGGTGGCGTAATCACTGAAGCTTTCTTT. This sequence encodes CASRSGGGVITEAFF.